This TCR beta chain comes out of a study of Ad26.COV2.S vaccination and SARS-CoV-2 variants. Overall study context: The Ad26.COV2.S arm of the COV1001 trial was where the donor was placed. Ad26.COV2.S shots went into the muscle once or twice, 56 days apart.

A remark on this clone: What it binds is not known.

Study outcomes and limitations: Measures of TCR breadth and depth may have fallen short of total T cell responses. Vaccinated and placebo-treated recipients had similar non-spike TCR breadth.

The CDR3 sequence is 14 residues long. V shed 4 bases, J shed 10 bases, and the junction held 7 bases outside the gene matches. Per the germline V gene, CDR1 is MNHEY and CDR2 is SVGEGT. The assay was immunoSEQ multiplex PCR, and TCRdb's table has in-frame clones only and misses some. The sample has roughly 450,000 clones; 80% to 95% are singletons. Treatment defined: around 19 received Ad26.COV2.S at low or high dose, single or two shots; 5 received placebo; per-sample allocation not given. Sample collection was performed on day 63 after the first vaccine or placebo injection. The V and J genes are TRBV6-2 or TRBV6-3 and TRBJ2-1; TRBD2 agrees at 10 bases. The sequence derives from a person between 18 and 65 years old who received the Ad26.COV2.S COVID-19 vaccine or a placebo. The specimen was peripheral blood, collected in a trial of Ad26.COV2.S vaccine versus placebo. The CDR3 here is CASSSSGSSDEQFF. As DNA, the CDR3 is TGTGCCAGCAGTTCTAGCGGGAGTTCTGACGAGCAGTTCTTC.